This TCR beta chain stems from a study of somatic mutations in cytotoxic T cells in rheumatoid arthritis. Per the germline V gene, CDR1 is MGHRA and CDR2 is YSYEKL. V was clipped by 2 bases and J by 3 bases; unmatched bases: 10. The length of the CDR3 is 18 residues. Data came from immunoSEQ multiplex PCR; TCRdb stores just in-frame clones and leaves some out. The repertoire holds 12,000 or so clones, with 80% as singletons. The sample taken for sequencing was CD8+ T cells sorted from blood. The TCR comes from a man aged 45 to 65 in good health. This chain joins TRBV4-1 and TRBJ2-3, with TRBD2 matching 11 bases. The CDR3 reads CASSQIGSGGAWTDTQYF. The CDR3 DNA follows: TGCGCCAGCAGCCAAATAGGTAGCGGGGGGGCGTGGACAGATACGCAGTATTTT.